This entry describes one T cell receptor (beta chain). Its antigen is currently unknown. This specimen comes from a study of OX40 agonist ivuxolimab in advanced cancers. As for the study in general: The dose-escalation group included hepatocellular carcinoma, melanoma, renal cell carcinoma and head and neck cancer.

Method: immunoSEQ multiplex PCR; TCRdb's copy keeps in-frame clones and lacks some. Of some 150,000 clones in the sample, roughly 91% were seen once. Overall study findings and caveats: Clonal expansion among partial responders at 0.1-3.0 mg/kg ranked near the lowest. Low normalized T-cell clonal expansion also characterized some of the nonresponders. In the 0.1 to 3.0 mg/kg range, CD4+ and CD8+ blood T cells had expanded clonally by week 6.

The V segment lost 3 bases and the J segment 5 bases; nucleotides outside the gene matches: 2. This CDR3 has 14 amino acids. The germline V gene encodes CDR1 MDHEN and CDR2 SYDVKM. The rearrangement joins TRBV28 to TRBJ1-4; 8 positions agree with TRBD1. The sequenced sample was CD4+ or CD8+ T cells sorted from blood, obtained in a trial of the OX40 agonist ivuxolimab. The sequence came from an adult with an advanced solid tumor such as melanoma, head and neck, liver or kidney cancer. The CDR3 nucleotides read TGTGCCAGCAGTTTTCCAGGGGGCAATGAAAAACTGTTTTTT. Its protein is CASSFPGGNEKLFF.